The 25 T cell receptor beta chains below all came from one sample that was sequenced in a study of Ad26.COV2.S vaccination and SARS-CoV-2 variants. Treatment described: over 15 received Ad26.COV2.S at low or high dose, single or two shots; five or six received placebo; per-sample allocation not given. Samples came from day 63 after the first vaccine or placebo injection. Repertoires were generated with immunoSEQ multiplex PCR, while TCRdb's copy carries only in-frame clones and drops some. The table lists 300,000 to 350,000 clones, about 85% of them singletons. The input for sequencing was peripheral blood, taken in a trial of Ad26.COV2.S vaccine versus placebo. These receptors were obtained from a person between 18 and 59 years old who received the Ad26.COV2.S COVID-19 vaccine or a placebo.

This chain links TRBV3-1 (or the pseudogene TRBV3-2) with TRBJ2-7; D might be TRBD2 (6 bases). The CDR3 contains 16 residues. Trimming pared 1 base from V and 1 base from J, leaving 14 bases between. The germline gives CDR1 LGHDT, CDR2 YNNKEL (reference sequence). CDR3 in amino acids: CASSQVPLAVSYEQYF. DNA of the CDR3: TGTGCCAGCAGCCAAGTTCCGTTAGCGGTTTCCTACGAGCAGTACTTC.

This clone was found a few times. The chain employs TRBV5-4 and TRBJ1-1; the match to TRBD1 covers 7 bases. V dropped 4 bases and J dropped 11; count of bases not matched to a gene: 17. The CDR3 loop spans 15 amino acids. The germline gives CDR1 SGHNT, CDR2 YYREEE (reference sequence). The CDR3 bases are TGTGCCAGCAGCCTTGCGGCGGGACAGAATACTGGGGCTTTCTTT. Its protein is CASSLAAGQNTGAFF.

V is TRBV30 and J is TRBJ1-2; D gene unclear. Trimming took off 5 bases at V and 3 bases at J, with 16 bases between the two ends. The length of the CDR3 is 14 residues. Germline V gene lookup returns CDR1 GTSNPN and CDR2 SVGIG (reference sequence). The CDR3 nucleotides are TGTGCCTGGGGGTCGAGGGCCCCCTACTATGGCTACACCTTC. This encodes CAWGSRAPYYGYTF.

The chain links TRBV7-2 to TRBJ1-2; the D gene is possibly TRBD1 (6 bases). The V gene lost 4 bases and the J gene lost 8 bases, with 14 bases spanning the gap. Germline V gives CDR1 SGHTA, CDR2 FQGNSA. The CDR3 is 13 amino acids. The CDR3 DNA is TGTGCCAGCAGCTCCCAGCAGGGGAACGGCTACACCTTC. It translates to CASSSQQGNGYTF. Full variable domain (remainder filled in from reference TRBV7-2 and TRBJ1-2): GAGVSQSPSNKVTEKGKDVELRCDPISGHTALYWYRQSLGQGLEFLIYFQGNSAPDKSGLPSDRFSAERTGGSVSTLTIQRTQQEDSAVYLCASSSQQGNGYTFGSGTRLTVV.

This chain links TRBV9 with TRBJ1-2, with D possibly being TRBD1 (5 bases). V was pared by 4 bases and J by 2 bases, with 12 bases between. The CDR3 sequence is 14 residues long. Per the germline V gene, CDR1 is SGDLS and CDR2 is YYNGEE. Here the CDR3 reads CASSLVWGNYGYTF. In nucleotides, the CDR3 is TGTGCCAGCAGCCTAGTTTGGGGGAACTATGGCTACACCTTC.

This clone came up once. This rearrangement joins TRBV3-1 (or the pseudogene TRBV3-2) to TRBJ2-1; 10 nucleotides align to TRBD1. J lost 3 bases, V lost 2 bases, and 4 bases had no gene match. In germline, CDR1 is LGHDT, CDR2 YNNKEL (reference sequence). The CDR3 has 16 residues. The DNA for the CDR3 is TGTGCCAGCAGCCAATTCCGGGACAGGGGCTACAATGAGCAGTTCTTC. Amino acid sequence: CASSQFRDRGYNEQFF.

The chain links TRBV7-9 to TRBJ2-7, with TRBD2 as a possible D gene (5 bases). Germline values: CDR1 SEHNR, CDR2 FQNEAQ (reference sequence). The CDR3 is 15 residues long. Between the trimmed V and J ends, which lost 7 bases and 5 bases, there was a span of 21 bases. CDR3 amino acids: CASIQSGQERNEQYF. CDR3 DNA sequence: TGTGCCAGCATTCAAAGCGGCCAGGAGAGGAACGAGCAGTACTTC.

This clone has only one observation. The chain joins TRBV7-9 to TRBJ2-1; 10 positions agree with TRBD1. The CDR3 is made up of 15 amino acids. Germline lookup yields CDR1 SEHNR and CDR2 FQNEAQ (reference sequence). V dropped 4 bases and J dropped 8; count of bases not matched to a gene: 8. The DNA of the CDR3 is TGTGCCAGCAGCTCATGGGACAGGGGTAGGTATGAGCAGTTCTTC. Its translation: CASSSWDRGRYEQFF.

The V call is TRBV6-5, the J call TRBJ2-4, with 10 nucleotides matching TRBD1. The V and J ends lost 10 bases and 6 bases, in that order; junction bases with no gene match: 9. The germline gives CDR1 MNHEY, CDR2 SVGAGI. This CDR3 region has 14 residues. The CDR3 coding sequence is TGTGCCATCAGGACCGGGACAGGGGTAAACATTCAGTACTTC. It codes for CAIRTGTGVNIQYF.

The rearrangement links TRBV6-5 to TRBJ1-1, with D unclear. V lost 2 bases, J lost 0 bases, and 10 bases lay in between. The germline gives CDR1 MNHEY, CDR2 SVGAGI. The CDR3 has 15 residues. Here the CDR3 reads CASSYAGPMNTEAFF. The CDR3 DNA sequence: TGTGCCAGCAGTTACGCCGGCCCAATGAACACTGAAGCTTTCTTT.

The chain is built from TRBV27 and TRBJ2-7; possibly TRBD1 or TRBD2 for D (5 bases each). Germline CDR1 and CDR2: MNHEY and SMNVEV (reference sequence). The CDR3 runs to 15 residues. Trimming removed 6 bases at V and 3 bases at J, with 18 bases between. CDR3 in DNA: TGTGCCAGCAGCCTAGGAGGCGACAGCCACTACGAGCAGTACTTC. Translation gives CASSLGGDSHYEQYF.

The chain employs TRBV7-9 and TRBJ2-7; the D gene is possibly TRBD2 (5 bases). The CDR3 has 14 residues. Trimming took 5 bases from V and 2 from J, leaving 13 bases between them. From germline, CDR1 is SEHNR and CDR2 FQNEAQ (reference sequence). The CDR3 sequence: CASSVGIAPYEQYF. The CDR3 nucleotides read TGTGCCAGCAGCGTCGGGATCGCACCCTACGAGCAGTACTTC.

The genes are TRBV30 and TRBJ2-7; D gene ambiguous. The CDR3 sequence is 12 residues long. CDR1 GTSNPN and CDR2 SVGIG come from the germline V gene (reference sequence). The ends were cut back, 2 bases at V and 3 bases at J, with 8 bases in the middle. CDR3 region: CAWSIEDYEQYF. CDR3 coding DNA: TGTGCCTGGAGTATAGAGGACTACGAGCAGTACTTC.

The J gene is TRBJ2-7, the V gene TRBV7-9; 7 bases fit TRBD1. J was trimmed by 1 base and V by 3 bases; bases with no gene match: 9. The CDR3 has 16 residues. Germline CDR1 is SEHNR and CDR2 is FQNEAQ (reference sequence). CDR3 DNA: TGTGCCAGCAGCTTCCCAACAGGGGATTATTCCTACGAGCAGTACTTC. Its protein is CASSFPTGDYSYEQYF. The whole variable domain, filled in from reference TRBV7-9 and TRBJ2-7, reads DTGVSQNPRHKITKRGQNVTFRCDPISEHNRLYWYRQTLGQGPEFLTYFQNEAQLEKSRLLSDRFSAERPKGSFSTLEIQRTEQGDSAMYLCASSFPTGDYSYEQYFGPGTRLTVT.

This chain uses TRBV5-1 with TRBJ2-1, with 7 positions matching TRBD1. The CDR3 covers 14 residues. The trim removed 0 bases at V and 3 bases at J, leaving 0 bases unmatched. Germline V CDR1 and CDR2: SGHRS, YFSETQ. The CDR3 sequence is CASSLGQGYNEQFF. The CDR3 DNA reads TGCGCCAGCAGCTTGGGACAGGGCTACAATGAGCAGTTCTTC.

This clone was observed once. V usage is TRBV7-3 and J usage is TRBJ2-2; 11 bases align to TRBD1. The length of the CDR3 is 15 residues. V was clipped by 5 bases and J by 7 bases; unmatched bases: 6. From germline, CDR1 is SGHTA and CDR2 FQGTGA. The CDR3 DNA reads TGTGCCAGCAGCGTTTCCGGGACAGGGGGCGGGGAGCTGTTTTTT. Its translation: CASSVSGTGGGELFF.

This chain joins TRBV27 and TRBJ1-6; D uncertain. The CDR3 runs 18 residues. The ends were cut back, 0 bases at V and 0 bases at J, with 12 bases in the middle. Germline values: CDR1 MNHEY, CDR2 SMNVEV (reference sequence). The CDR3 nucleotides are TGTGCCAGCAGTTTATCTATGGGCTTCAGCTCCTATAATTCACCCCTCCACTTT. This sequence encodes CASSLSMGFSSYNSPLHF.

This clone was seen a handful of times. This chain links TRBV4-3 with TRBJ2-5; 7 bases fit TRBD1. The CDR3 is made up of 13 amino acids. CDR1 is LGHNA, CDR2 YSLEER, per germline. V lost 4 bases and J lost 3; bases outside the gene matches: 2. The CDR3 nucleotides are TGCGCCAGCAGCCGGGACAGCAAAGAGACCCAGTACTTC. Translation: CASSRDSKETQYF.

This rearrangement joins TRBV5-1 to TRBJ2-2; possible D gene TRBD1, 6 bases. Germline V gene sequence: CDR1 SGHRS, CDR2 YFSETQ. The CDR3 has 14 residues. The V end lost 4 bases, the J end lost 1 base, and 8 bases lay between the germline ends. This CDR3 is CASSKTGNTGELFF. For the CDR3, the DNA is TGCGCCAGCAGCAAGACAGGGAACACCGGGGAGCTGTTTTTT.

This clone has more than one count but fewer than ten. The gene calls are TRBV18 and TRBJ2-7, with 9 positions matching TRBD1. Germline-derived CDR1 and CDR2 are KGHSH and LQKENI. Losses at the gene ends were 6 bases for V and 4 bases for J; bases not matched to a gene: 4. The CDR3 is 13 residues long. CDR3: CASSQGQGYEQYF. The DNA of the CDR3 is TGTGCCAGCTCCCAGGGACAGGGTTACGAGCAGTACTTC.

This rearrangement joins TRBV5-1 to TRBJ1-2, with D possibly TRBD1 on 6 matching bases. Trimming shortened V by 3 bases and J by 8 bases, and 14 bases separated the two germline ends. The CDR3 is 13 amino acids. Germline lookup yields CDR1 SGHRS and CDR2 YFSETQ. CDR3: CASSYQGSEGYTF. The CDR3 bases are TGCGCCAGCAGCTACCAGGGGTCGGAAGGCTACACCTTC.

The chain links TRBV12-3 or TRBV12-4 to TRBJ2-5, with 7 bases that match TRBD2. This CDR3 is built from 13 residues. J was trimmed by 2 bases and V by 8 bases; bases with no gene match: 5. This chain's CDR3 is CASALSGQETQYF. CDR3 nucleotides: TGTGCCAGCGCCCTTAGCGGGCAAGAGACCCAGTACTTC.

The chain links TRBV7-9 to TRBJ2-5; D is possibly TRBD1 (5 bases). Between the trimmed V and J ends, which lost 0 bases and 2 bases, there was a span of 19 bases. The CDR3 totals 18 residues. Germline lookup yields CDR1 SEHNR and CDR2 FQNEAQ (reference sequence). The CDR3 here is CASSLARPGWATQETQYF. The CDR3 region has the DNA TGTGCCAGCAGCTTAGCGCGGCCAGGGTGGGCGACTCAAGAGACCCAGTACTTC.

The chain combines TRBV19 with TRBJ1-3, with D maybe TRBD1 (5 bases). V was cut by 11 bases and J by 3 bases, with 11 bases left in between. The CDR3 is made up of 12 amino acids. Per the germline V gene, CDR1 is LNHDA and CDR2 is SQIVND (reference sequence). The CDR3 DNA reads TGTGCCGCGACAGATTATGGAAACACCATATATTTT. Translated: CAATDYGNTIYF.

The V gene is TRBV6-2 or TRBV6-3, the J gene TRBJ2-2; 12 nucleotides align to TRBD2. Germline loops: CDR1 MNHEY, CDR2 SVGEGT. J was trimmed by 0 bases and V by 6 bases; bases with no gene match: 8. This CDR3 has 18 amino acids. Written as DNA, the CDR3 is TGTGCCAGCAGCTGGGCCACTAGCGGGGGGCCGAACACCGGGGAGCTGTTTTTT. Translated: CASSWATSGGPNTGELFF.